This T cell receptor (beta chain) derives from a study of blood T cell repertoires in COVID-19 (dated by TCRdb to 2019 to 2021). In the study overall: Samples from collaborators originated in the United States, Italy and Spain and spanned both the acute and convalescent phases of COVID-19. The material from the prospective study consisted of cDNA or gDNA derived from T cells, B-cell-depleted T cells, or PBMCs. Deeply sampled blood TCRbeta repertoires from subjects exposed to, actively infected with, or recovered from COVID-19 were included in the dataset. The repertoires were released in a freely available public database meant as a resource for research on the immune response to SARS-CoV-2. The samples were drawn from the first 160 participants of the ongoing ImmuneRACE study and from 1,254 subjects provided by 6 global collaborators. A de-identified subject ID, COVID-19 status, age in years and sex were almost always included in the sample metadata. HLA class I and class II types, where available, came from metadata supplied by the sample provider rather than from assay-based typing. What the research found in general, with its limitations: How much clinical and demographic metadata was included differed by source and by participant, and the metadata was provided uncurated.

Of note for this clone: No antigen is known for it. Per-base quality was not reported, and no clone a single base away is much larger than it.

CDR1 and CDR2 were assigned from the germline V gene as SGDLS and YYNGEE. The CDR3 holds 15 amino acids from the cysteine to the phenylalanine. CDR3 DNA is the only sequence kept; it has 45 bases, read in frame from the first base. V and J lose 4 bases and 0 bases, and a span of 11 bases separates them. Whole blood was collected in K2EDTA tubes by collaborating institutions according to the institutions' own protocols. Collaborator samples were shipped for TCRbeta analysis as frozen whole blood, isolated PBMCs, or DNA extracted from either sample type. TCRbeta CDR3 regions were amplified from genomic DNA using the immunoSEQ Assay, a bias-controlled multiplex PCR. The source study handled its data this way. The number of nucleated cells in each sample was estimated by amplification of reference gene primers within the assay. To quantify the absolute abundance of each unique TCRbeta CDR3 rearrangement, sequence reads were collapsed and filtered. For each sample, productive Simpson clonality was calculated as the square root of Simpson's diversity index over productive rearrangements. What TCRdb holds here is the immuneACCESS table cut down to in-frame rearrangements. Part of the clones is not present; checked against another copy, under half of the missing clones reflect an unresolved V gene, and the others are unexplained. The V and J calls and clone size are taken from that table; D and trimming were inferred from the DNA. The sample table shows roughly 250,000 clones, and under 85% are seen once. The top ten constitute approximately 4% of the sample.

Recombination linked TRBV9 to TRBJ1-3; the D gene identity is not certain. The sequence came from a woman aged 40 to 49 with active or convalescent COVID-19. The source material was peripheral blood. The CDR3 here reads CASSPFRGSGNTIYF. The nucleotide sequence is given as TGTGCCAGCAGCCCTTTCCGCGGCTCTGGAAACACCATATATTTT. Reference TRBV9 and TRBJ1-3 genes cover what lies past the CDR3, so the full variable domain is DSGVTQTPKHLITATGQRVTLRCSPRSGDLSVYWYQQSLDQGLQFLIQYYNGEERAKGNILERFSAQQFPDLHSELNLSSLELGDSALYFCASSPFRGSGNTIYFGEGSWLTVV.